The 17 T cell receptor beta chains below were found in one sample sequenced in a study of blood T cell repertoires in COVID-19. Libraries were prepared by immunoSEQ multiplex PCR; TCRdb keeps only in-frame clonotypes and omits some of them. The sample has about 140,000 clones, 84% seen once. The sequenced sample consisted of PBMCs or T cells enriched from blood (not recorded which). All receptors come from a woman in her forties or fifties with acute COVID-19.

The V gene is TRBV7-2, the J gene TRBJ2-7; maybe TRBD2 (6 bases). This CDR3 has 15 residues. Trimming shortened V by 7 bases and J by 1 base, and 17 bases separated the two germline ends. The V gene's germline CDR1 is SGHTA and CDR2 FQGNSA. CDR3 in amino acids: CASNAGSGPSYEQYF. The CDR3, as DNA: TGTGCCAGCAACGCGGGGAGCGGTCCATCCTACGAGCAGTACTTC.

The chain uses TRBV29-1 and TRBJ2-2, with TRBD1 matching 7 bases. This CDR3 is built from 14 residues. The ends lost 4 bases at V and 0 bases at J; junction bases unmatched: 2. Germline loops: CDR1 SQVTM, CDR2 ANQGSEA. CDR3 sequence (DNA): TGCAGCGTTGCGGGACAGCCGAACACCGGGGAGCTGTTTTTT. It yields the protein CSVAGQPNTGELFF.

The V call is TRBV3-1 (or the pseudogene TRBV3-2), the J call TRBJ2-7; 10 nucleotides line up with TRBD2. V trimming: 4 bases; J trimming: 3 bases; junction bases outside the gene matches: 0. Germline CDR1 is LGHDT and CDR2 is YNNKEL (reference sequence). CDR3 length equals 13 residues. The CDR3 nucleotides are TGTGCCAGCAGCCTAGCGGGAGGCTACGAGCAGTACTTC. Translated, it gives CASSLAGGYEQYF.

The chain uses TRBV19 and TRBJ1-4; 7 bases are a match to TRBD1. The germline CDR1 and CDR2 sequences are LNHDA and SQIVND (reference sequence). The CDR3 has 14 residues. V lost 4 bases, J lost 4 bases, and 3 bases stayed unmatched. The CDR3 spells CASSTDRINEKLFF. The CDR3 coding sequence is TGTGCCAGTAGTACGGACAGGATTAATGAAAAACTGTTTTTT.

V usage is TRBV11-2 and J usage is TRBJ2-7; TRBD1 agrees at 8 bases. This CDR3 contains 14 residues. V dropped 6 bases and J dropped 3; count of bases not matched to a gene: 7. Germline CDR1 reads SGHAT; CDR2 reads FQNNGV. CDR3 nucleotide sequence: TGTGCCAGCAGGGGGACAGGAGTGATCTACGAGCAGTACTTC. Protein product: CASRGTGVIYEQYF.

Here the CDR3 reads CASSQEGSKQYF. CDR3 sequence (DNA): TGCGCCAGCAGCCAAGAGGGCAGTAAGCAGTACTTC. The chain recombines TRBV4-1 with TRBJ2-7; D gene ambiguous. Germline loops: CDR1 MGHRA, CDR2 YSYEKL. V dropped 0 bases and J dropped 8 bases, with 8 bases sitting between them. The CDR3 is 12 amino acids.

The J gene is TRBJ1-5, the V gene TRBV9; no firm D call. This CDR3 spans 14 amino acids. Trimming left V 0 bases short and J 6 bases short, with 10 bases between. CDR1 and CDR2 from the germline V gene are SGDLS and YYNGEE. The CDR3 sequence is CASSVGPGVQPQHF. The CDR3 nucleotides are TGTGCCAGCAGCGTAGGCCCGGGAGTTCAGCCCCAGCATTTT. The full variable domain, rest sourced from reference TRBV9 and TRBJ1-5, is DSGVTQTPKHLITATGQRVTLRCSPRSGDLSVYWYQQSLDQGLQFLIQYYNGEERAKGNILERFSAQQFPDLHSELNLSSLELGDSALYFCASSVGPGVQPQHFGDGTRLSIL.

The rearrangement uses TRBV29-1 and TRBJ1-1, with TRBD1 as a possible D gene (5 bases). Trimming took 4 bases from V and 1 from J, leaving 13 bases between them. This CDR3 has 14 amino acids. Germline V lookup: CDR1 SQVTM, CDR2 ANQGSEA. The CDR3, as DNA: TGCAGCGTTGTAAAGGGGAACAGGAACACTGAAGCTTTCTTT. Translating it yields CSVVKGNRNTEAFF.

The CDR3, as DNA: TGTGCCAGCAGTACGGCTAGCGGGTACACCGGGGAGCTGTTTTTT. It translates to CASSTASGYTGELFF. The chain links TRBV2 to TRBJ2-2, with 8 bases that match TRBD2. This CDR3 contains 15 residues. V was clipped by 5 bases and J by 3 bases; unmatched bases: 5. From germline, CDR1 is SNHLY and CDR2 FYNNEI.

This chain joins TRBV5-1 and TRBJ2-7; 9 bases agree with TRBD1. The germline gives CDR1 SGHRS, CDR2 YFSETQ. Germline trimming cut 4 bases from V and 7 bases from J; bases unmatched to any gene: 9. This CDR3 comprises 14 residues. The CDR3 is CASSVGTGRREQYF. DNA for the CDR3: TGCGCCAGCAGCGTGGGGACAGGGCGTCGGGAGCAGTACTTC.

This chain connects TRBV6-1 to TRBJ2-3; no firm D call. CDR1 is MNHNS and CDR2 is SASEGT in the germline V gene. This CDR3 has 14 residues. Trimming cost V 1 base and J 0 bases, with 5 bases left between them. CDR3 in amino acids: CASSEGSSTDTQYF. CDR3 nucleotides: TGTGCCAGCAGTGAAGGTTCGAGCACAGATACGCAGTATTTT.

This sequence joins TRBV5-1 and TRBJ2-7; 8 bases agree with TRBD2. Germline CDR1 SGHRS, CDR2 YFSETQ. The CDR3 has 14 residues. With 7 bases clipped from V and 4 bases from J, the junction kept 10 bases outside the gene matches. CDR3 bases: TGCGCCAGCCGGGCGGGGGGCAGGGTGTACGAGCAGTACTTC. It codes for CASRAGGRVYEQYF.

The chain employs TRBV3-1 (or the pseudogene TRBV3-2) and TRBJ2-1; maybe TRBD2 (5 bases). The CDR3 has 15 amino acids. Germline CDR1 reads LGHDT; CDR2 reads YNNKEL (reference sequence). Trimming removed 6 bases from V and 3 bases from J, with 15 bases in between. CDR3 protein: CASSQSGSGYNEQFF. Written as DNA, the CDR3 is TGTGCCAGCAGTCAAAGTGGGAGCGGCTACAATGAGCAGTTCTTC.

The chain couples TRBV9 to TRBJ1-1; the D gene is possibly TRBD1 (6 bases). Deletions cut 3 bases from V and 5 bases from J, with 14 bases between. The V gene's germline CDR1 is SGDLS and CDR2 YYNGEE. The CDR3 covers 14 residues. CDR3 amino acids: CASSAGGPVTEAFF. The CDR3 region has the DNA TGTGCCAGCAGCGCGGGGGGCCCGGTGACTGAAGCTTTCTTT.

The chain employs TRBV2 and TRBJ1-5; 9 nucleotides agree with TRBD1. Per the germline V gene, CDR1 is SNHLY and CDR2 is FYNNEI. V lost 2 bases to trimming and J lost 4 bases; unmatched junction nucleotides: 6. The CDR3 covers 16 residues. The CDR3: CASSELGTGNNQPQHF. CDR3 nucleotide sequence: TGTGCCAGCAGTGAATTAGGGACAGGGAATAATCAGCCCCAGCATTTT.

The chain is built from TRBV21-1 and TRBJ2-3; the DNA was not compared with TRBD2, the D call given in the table. TRBV21-1 is a pseudogene locus. CDR3 length: 16 amino acids. The CDR3 loop reads CASSKGTSGGTDTQYF. DNA of the CDR3: TGTGCCAGCAGCAAAGGGACTAGCGGGGGCACAGATACGCAGTATTTT.

This rearrangement joins TRBV30 to TRBJ2-7; possibly TRBD2 for D (5 bases). CDR3 length equals 13 residues. V was cut by 4 bases and J by 2 bases, with 12 bases left in between. Germline lookup yields CDR1 GTSNPN and CDR2 SVGIG (reference sequence). In nucleotides, the CDR3 is TGTGCCTGGAAAGTAGGAGGTACCTACGAGCAGTACTTC. It translates to CAWKVGGTYEQYF.